This paragraph covers one T cell receptor (beta chain) sequence. Its antigen has not been determined. Base qualities are not provided; no much larger clone lies one nucleotide away. Receptor amplification or capture employed 5' RACE. The instrument given in TCRdb is Illumina HiSeq 2500. A second PCR of roughly 7 to 11 cycles was performed with a sample-barcoded 5' primer and a J-beta primer mix. A template-switch 5' adaptor carrying 12 random nucleotides introduced a unique molecular identifier onto each TCR beta cDNA molecule. Each sample yielded at least 2.5 million CDR3-containing paired-end reads. First-strand cDNA synthesis was performed from all RNA using the Mint cDNA synthesis kit, with priming by a TRBC-specific oligonucleotide. Following uracil-DNA glycosylase treatment, a first 18-cycle PCR with universal primers M1SS and BC2_uni_R was performed on all cDNA. The original pipeline was this. For normalization, 1 million high-quality reads, each with a distinct molecular identifier, were randomly selected from each sample. Instead of being binned into consensus sequences, reads with shared molecular identifiers were discarded. MiTCR, run with a Q25 quality threshold and the strictest error-elimination algorithm, handled CDR3 identification, clonotype clustering and error correction. A nonparametric unseen species model with Euler transformation was used to estimate lower-bound total TCR beta diversity. The public reads were run again by TCRdb, first through fastp at Q25 and then through MiXCR, and only productive beta chains were kept. All rows with the same CDR3 protein become a single entry with the most common DNA and genes. V and J calls and clone size were set by TCRdb, not the authors. Present in this sample are 790,000 or so distinct CDR3 sequences, roughly 50% of which were seen just once. About 26% of the sample belongs to the ten largest clones.

This record belongs to a study of blood T cells in healthy people across ages (dated by TCRdb to between 2015 and 2016). For the wider study: In model experiments, roughly one uniquely barcoded TCR beta cDNA molecule per two T cells was captured by template switching. Age-related changes in TCR beta repertoire diversity were measured in the study by deep sequencing normalized with unique cDNA molecular identifiers. Four age groups were formed from the donors: young (average about 17 years), middle-aged (just under 40), aged (about 68) and long-lived (approximately 78). To avoid experimental bias, donors of different ages were randomly spread across the sequencing lanes. Two additional independent replicas of 1 million unique cDNA reads from the same blood draw were analyzed for two donors (one aged 18 to 30 and one aged 80 or older).

Beyond this particular receptor, the publication reports: Estimates of total diversity based on one million sequenced T cells were considered lower bounds and underestimates. Observed TCR beta diversity per million T cells fell roughly linearly with age, and a significant reduction was already apparent by age around 36. Bulk unsorted PBMC profiling prevented conclusive comparison of naive and antigen-experienced compartments. The long-lived group showed more naive CD4+ T cells, fewer expanded clones and increased TCR diversity than the aged group, suggesting age selection. There was a strong correlation between observed TCR beta diversity and the percentage of naive T cells measured by flow cytometry. The CMV infection status of donors was not known, potentially confounding age-related changes in expanded clonotypes.

Systemically healthy Caucasian individuals from Russia, approximately 39 in total and aged about 6 to 100 years, were included as donors. About 9.6 milliliters of peripheral blood were collected from each donor into EDTA-treated Vacutainer tubes. Ficoll-Paque density-gradient centrifugation was used to isolate PBMCs, with at least 6.5 million per sample. Trizol reagent was used to extract total RNA from the PBMCs, yielding at least 5 micrograms per sample. For every donor, flow cytometry on a PBMC aliquot measured the percentage of naive CD45RAhigh/CD27high T cells. This receptor was taken from a man aged 35 to 55 in good health. Sequenced sample: blood.

The encoded CDR3 is CASSSNREDGYTF. The DNA reads as follows: TGTGCCAGCAGCTCGAACAGGGAGGATGGCTACACCTTC. The chain links TRBV7-9 with TRBJ1-2; TRBD1 could be the D gene, as 6 bases match. V sheds 4 bases and J sheds 6 bases, leaving 12 bases between their ends. The CDR3 runs 13 residues from the cysteine to the phenylalanine. CDR3 DNA is the only sequence kept; it has 39 bases, read in frame from the first base. The germline V gene (reference sequence) supplies CDR1 SEHNR and CDR2 FQNEAQ.